A selection of T cell receptor beta chains follows, all from one sample in a study of cytomegalovirus exposure and HLA in healthy donors. TCRdb's table, derived via immunoSEQ multiplex PCR, lists solely in-frame clones and lacks some. The table records 85,000 to 100,000 clones, just under 80% of them present only once. Source material: PBMCs. These receptors were collected from a woman aged 40 to 55 in good health and CMV-seropositive. Both conserved end residues are trimmed from each CDR3. A clone size is listed for some rows: how often the clone was seen (once, few, many), or a class if it is expanded.

v_call	clone_size	cdr3_aa
TRBV4-1	NA	ASSQTTSGSSYEQY
TRBV19	NA	ASSIYVNTEAF
TRBV6-6	NA	ASSYSQVNEQY
TRBV5-1	NA	ASSLEGRAYEQY
TRBV5-8	NA	ASSFSAGGGSYNEQF
TRBV13	NA	ASSSLLDTSEEETQY
TRBV5-1	once	ASRLDLGRANVLT
TRBV5-1	NA	ASSLATSGPYEQY
TRBV6-1	NA	ASRLQGEAF
TRBV7-2	NA	ASSLTRDYGYT
TRBV19	NA	ASSLGYTGAAYGYT
TRBV10-1	NA	ASRADRAGDTQY
TRBV5-5	NA	ASSLKGNSYEQY
TRBV10-2	NA	ASSESRGNQPQH
TRBV10-2	few	ASTGEVRRASGYT
TRBV7-9	NA	ASSLIHLWRSNTGELF
TRBV6-6	NA	ASSSPDRKAF
TRBV7-8	NA	ASSPTAGVPF
TRBV29-1	NA	SAQTGAGNTIY
TRBV5-1	NA	ASSLTTSGNEQY
TRBV9	NA	ASSVLAGEGETQY
TRBV28	once	ASGGRGGYEKLF
TRBV30	NA	AWSVLGEQF
TRBV4-1	NA	ASSQDPTGRSYGYT
TRBV10-3	NA	AISEYSQETQY